The sample holds a few counts of the clone carrying this TCR beta chain. Time point specified: patch test 3, about 24 weeks after DPC sensitization. Treatment reported: therapeutic diphenylcyclopropenone sensitization with weekly scalp DPC. This specimen comes from a study of human T cells and chemical hapten exposure. TCRdb called the RACE reads again in MiXCR, with one record for every CDR3 protein. The table shows 95,000 to 150,000 distinct CDR3 sequences, with roughly 12% occurring only once. The receptor was isolated from a woman aged 50 to 60 with alopecia areata. Some clones in this sample may be carry-over from other donors' samples. The sample was whole blood, taken in connection with sensitization to the hapten diphenylcyclopropenone (DPC).

The CDR3 here is CASSLTKDTEAFF. DNA for the CDR3: TGTGCCAGCAGTTTAACTAAGGACACTGAAGCTTTCTTT. The rearrangement uses TRBV12-3 or TRBV12-4 and TRBJ1-1; D is undetermined. Between the trimmed V and J ends, which lost 2 bases and 3 bases, there was a span of 7 bases. The CDR3 loop spans 13 amino acids.